These 6 T cell receptor beta chains were sequenced from one sample in a study of cytomegalovirus exposure and HLA in healthy donors. Researchers ran the PCR with 60 Vbeta and 13 Jbeta primers. This table comes from immunoSEQ multiplex PCR, and its TCRdb copy is limited to in-frame clones, with some not included. The repertoire holds 110,000 to 150,000 clones, with 70% to 80% as singletons. The sample comprised PBMCs. The receptors here all came from a woman between 45 and 65 years old in good health and CMV-seronegative.

A note on this clone: Its ends do not fully match the called genes, so a read error is possible. V gene TRBV7-9 combines with J gene TRBJ2-2; weak D call: TRBD1 (6 bases). The CDR3 length is 16 residues. The germline gives CDR1 SEHNR, CDR2 FQNEAQ (reference sequence). Here the CDR3 DNA reads TGTTCCAGCAACATCGCTGCAGGGGTGAACACCGGGGAGCTGTTTTTT. Residues: CSSNIAAGVNTGELFF.

V and J are TRBV5-1 and TRBJ2-1; TRBD2 might be the D (6 bases). The germline V gene encodes CDR1 SGHRS and CDR2 YFSETQ. This CDR3 contains 12 residues. The germline V and J ends were trimmed by 4 bases and 10 bases, with 12 bases remaining between them. The CDR3, as DNA: TGCGCCAGCAGCCCGTGGGGGGAGGAGCAGTTCTTC. Amino acid sequence: CASSPWGEEQFF. The whole variable domain, filled in from reference TRBV5-1 and TRBJ2-1, reads KAGVTQTPRYLIKTRGQQVTLSCSPISGHRSVSWYQQTPGQGLQFLFEYFSETQRNKGNFPGRFSGRQFSNSRSEMNVSTLELGDSALYLCASSPWGEEQFFGPGTRLTVL.

Written as DNA, the CDR3 is TGTGCCAGCAGCTACTCCCGGGGGGCGCGTGGCTACACCTTC. This sequence encodes CASSYSRGARGYTF. The V gene is TRBV5-8, the J gene TRBJ1-2; D is possibly TRBD1 (6 bases). Deletions cut 3 bases from V and 7 bases from J, with 16 bases between. Per the germline V gene, CDR1 is SGHTS and CDR2 is YDEGEE. The CDR3 length is 14 residues.

The gene calls are TRBV11-2 and TRBJ2-3, with D unresolved. The germline V gene encodes CDR1 SGHAT and CDR2 FQNNGV. The CDR3 is 11 amino acids. The CDR3 loop reads CATASADTQYF. The CDR3 DNA is TGTGCTACCGCCTCGGCAGATACGCAGTATTTT.

This chain connects TRBV6-6 to TRBJ2-3; 11 positions match TRBD2. Germline trimming cut 6 bases from V and 6 bases from J; bases unmatched to any gene: 11. The germline V gene encodes CDR1 MNHNY and CDR2 SVGAGI (reference sequence). The CDR3 has 16 residues. This chain's CDR3 is CASSLGTSGQADTQYF. The CDR3 nucleotides are TGTGCCAGCAGCCTTGGGACTAGCGGACAGGCGGATACGCAGTATTTT.

The rearrangement joins TRBV7-3 to TRBJ1-6; 7 nucleotides line up with TRBD1. The CDR3 is made up of 15 amino acids. The V segment lost 1 base and the J segment 7 bases; nucleotides outside the gene matches: 4. Germline lookup yields CDR1 SGHTA and CDR2 FQGTGA. The CDR3 here is CASSLNGRGNSPLHF. The CDR3 nucleotides are TGTGCCAGCAGCTTAAATGGCAGGGGGAATTCACCCCTCCACTTT.